The 30 T cell receptor beta chains presented below share a single source sample, sequenced in a study of radiotherapy plus CTLA-4 blockade in lung cancer. Assay used: immunoSEQ multiplex PCR; TCRdb lists only in-frame clones, some missing. The data contain around 71,000 clones, roughly three quarters of them seen just once; the ten biggest clones take up approximately 15%. Sequenced material: peripheral blood, taken from a patient treated with radiotherapy plus ipilimumab. The receptors come from a human donor with non-small cell lung cancer whose response to radiotherapy plus ipilimumab could not be evaluated. Some clones in this sample may be carry-over from other donors' samples.

The chain is built from TRBV2 and TRBJ2-6; D gene ambiguous. CDR3 length equals 14 residues. Germline lookup yields CDR1 SNHLY and CDR2 FYNNEI. Trimming left V 5 bases short and J 0 bases short, with 5 bases between. The DNA for the CDR3 is TGTGCCAGCAGTCGCGACTCTGGGGCCAACGTCCTGACTTTC. Translating it yields CASSRDSGANVLTF. Full variable domain (outside the CDR3, taken from reference TRBV2 and TRBJ2-6): EPEVTQTPSHQVTQMGQEVILRCVPISNHLYFYWYRQILGQKVEFLVSFYNNEISEKSEIFDDQFSVERPDGSNFTLKIRSTKLEDSAMYFCASSRDSGANVLTFGAGSRLTVL.

This chain joins TRBV5-1 and TRBJ2-7; weak D call: TRBD1 (5 bases). Trimming took 0 bases from V and 4 from J, leaving 11 bases between them. There are 14 residues in the CDR3. CDR1 SGHRS and CDR2 YFSETQ come from the germline V gene. The CDR3 sequence is CASSLGQGFYEQYF. Here the CDR3 DNA reads TGCGCCAGCAGCTTGGGTCAGGGTTTTTACGAGCAGTACTTC. Full variable domain (outside the CDR3, taken from reference TRBV5-1 and TRBJ2-7): KAGVTQTPRYLIKTRGQQVTLSCSPISGHRSVSWYQQTPGQGLQFLFEYFSETQRNKGNFPGRFSGRQFSNSRSEMNVSTLELGDSALYLCASSLGQGFYEQYFGPGTRLTVT.

The chain is built from TRBV7-2 and TRBJ1-1; TRBD1 is a possible D gene (6 bases). Germline V gives CDR1 SGHTA, CDR2 FQGNSA. The CDR3 is 16 amino acids. Trimming took off 0 bases at V and 0 bases at J, with 11 bases between the two ends. The CDR3 sequence is CASSLAYRGMNTEAFF. The CDR3 DNA reads TGTGCCAGCAGCTTAGCGTATAGGGGGATGAACACTGAAGCTTTCTTT.

This clone is a singleton in its sample. V usage is TRBV2 and J usage is TRBJ1-5, with 7 bases matching TRBD1. The CDR3 covers 14 residues. The trim removed 6 bases at V and 7 bases at J, leaving 9 bases unmatched. Germline CDR1 reads SNHLY; CDR2 reads FYNNEI. The CDR3 DNA is TGTGCCAGCAGCCTTGAGGGGGCTAAACAGCCCCAGCATTTT. As protein: CASSLEGAKQPQHF.

The rearrangement joins TRBV4-1 to TRBJ1-3; D not resolved. The germline V gene encodes CDR1 MGHRA and CDR2 YSYEKL. The V and J ends lost 0 bases and 4 bases respectively, with 10 bases between them. This CDR3 is 15 amino acids long. The CDR3 sequence is CASSQDRTAGNTIYF. CDR3 sequence (DNA): TGCGCCAGCAGCCAAGATCGCACAGCCGGAAACACCATATATTTT.

This clone has ten or more counts. V gene TRBV12-1 combines with J gene TRBJ1-3; the table's D call, TRBD1, was not checked against the DNA. TRBV12-1 has pseudogene status. The CDR3 sequence is 16 residues long. The CDR3 spells CASSLSQGPSGNTIYF. CDR3 coding DNA: TGTGCCAGCAGCTTATCGCAGGGGCCCTCTGGAAACACCATATATTTT.

This chain links TRBV6-5 with TRBJ1-3; tentative D call: TRBD1 (5 bases). The CDR3 extends over 13 amino acids. The V and J ends lost 6 bases and 7 bases respectively, with 13 bases between them. The germline gives CDR1 MNHEY, CDR2 SVGAGI. CDR3 nucleotides: TGTGCCAGCAGCAGAGACAGTGGGAACACCATATATTTT. Its translation is CASSRDSGNTIYF.

This clone was recorded once. The genes are TRBV19 and TRBJ2-7; tentative D call: TRBD2 (5 bases). V dropped 2 bases and J dropped 6 bases, with 11 bases sitting between them. Germline CDR1 is LNHDA and CDR2 is SQIVND (reference sequence). The CDR3 extends over 13 amino acids. CDR3 DNA: TGTGCCAGTAGTATATTAGGACGGGGCGAGCAGTACTTC. This gives the protein CASSILGRGEQYF. Filled out from reference TRBV19 and TRBJ2-7, the complete variable domain reads DGGITQSPKYLFRKEGQNVTLSCEQNLNHDAMYWYRQDPGQGLRLIYYSQIVNDFQKGDIAEGYSVSREKKESFPLTVTSAQKNPTAFYLCASSILGRGEQYFGPGTRLTVT.

This clone was observed a single time. This chain uses TRBV11-2 with TRBJ2-7, with 9 bases fitting TRBD1. The V segment lost 4 bases and the J segment 0 bases; nucleotides outside the gene matches: 4. CDR3 length: 15 residues. Germline CDR1 and CDR2: SGHAT and FQNNGV. Here the CDR3 reads CASSYRDRASYEQYF. CDR3 DNA sequence: TGTGCCAGCAGCTACCGGGACAGGGCCTCCTACGAGCAGTACTTC.

The V and J genes are TRBV6-1 and TRBJ1-4; 7 nucleotides line up with TRBD1. The V gene's germline CDR1 is MNHNS and CDR2 SASEGT. V trimming: 7 bases; J trimming: 0 bases; junction bases outside the gene matches: 5. There are 15 residues in the CDR3. CDR3 in amino acids: CASTRGSSTNEKLFF. CDR3 DNA sequence: TGTGCCAGCACCAGGGGGAGTTCAACTAATGAAAAACTGTTTTTT.

This chain links TRBV5-1 with TRBJ2-5; the D is unclear. The CDR3 contains 15 residues. V lost 4 bases and J 0 bases, leaving 13 bases between the germline ends. Germline CDR1 reads SGHRS; CDR2 reads YFSETQ. CDR3 residues: CASSPPQRYQETQYF. CDR3 DNA sequence: TGCGCCAGCAGCCCACCCCAGAGGTACCAAGAGACCCAGTACTTC.

The chain links TRBV2 to TRBJ2-7; TRBD2 aligns across 13 bases. V gave up 2 bases and J gave up 6 bases; unmatched junction bases: 4. The germline CDR1 and CDR2 sequences are SNHLY and FYNNEI. The CDR3 consists of 15 residues. CDR3 loop: CASSEPGLAGLEQYF. CDR3 nucleotide sequence: TGTGCCAGCAGTGAACCGGGACTAGCGGGGCTCGAGCAGTACTTC.

The CDR3 coding sequence is TGTGCCAGCAGTTATGGACAGGGTGGAAGCCAACTGTTTTTT. This encodes CASSYGQGGSQLFF. The chain carries TRBV6-5 and TRBJ1-4, with 8 bases matching TRBD1. The germline CDR1 and CDR2 sequences are MNHEY and SVGAGI. Trimming cost V 3 bases and J 12 bases; bases outside gene matches: 9. The CDR3 is 14 residues long.

The chain is built from TRBV18 and TRBJ2-5; 9 positions agree with TRBD2. CDR3 length: 15 amino acids. J gave up 5 bases and V 6 bases, and 10 bases lay outside the gene matches. Germline CDR1 is KGHSH and CDR2 is LQKENI. CDR3 amino acids: CASSAYSGGRETQYF. As DNA, the CDR3 is TGTGCCAGCTCGGCGTATAGCGGGGGCCGGGAGACCCAGTACTTC. Looking up the rest from reference TRBV18 and TRBJ2-5 gives the full variable domain: NAGVMQNPRHLVRRRGQEARLRCSPMKGHSHVYWYRQLPEEGLKFMVYLQKENIIDESGMPKERFSAEFPKEGPSILRIQQVVRGDSAAYFCASSAYSGGRETQYFGPGTRLLVL.

To note about this clone: In the same sample, other DNA sequences code for this CDR3. This chain joins TRBV5-6 and TRBJ2-5; 11 bases agree with TRBD2. From germline, CDR1 is SGHDT and CDR2 YYEEEE. V lost 0 bases, J lost 5 bases, and 3 bases stayed unmatched. This CDR3 is built from 15 residues. DNA for the CDR3: TGTGCCAGCAGCTTGGTAGCGGGGGGGCGGGAGACCCAGTACTTC. Amino acid sequence: CASSLVAGGRETQYF.

This clone was recorded once. The chain carries TRBV7-9 and TRBJ2-3, with 7 bases lining up with TRBD2. CDR1 SEHNR and CDR2 FQNEAQ come from the germline V gene (reference sequence). The CDR3 is 16 residues long. The J segment lost 1 base and the V segment lost 2 bases, leaving 6 bases of the junction unmatched. The chain's CDR3 is CASSLQLAGGTDTQYF. The DNA for the CDR3 is TGTGCCAGCAGCTTACAACTGGCGGGGGGCACAGATACGCAGTATTTT.

V is TRBV5-4 and J is TRBJ2-3; 7 bases align to TRBD1. This CDR3 is 15 amino acids long. The V gene's germline CDR1 is SGHNT and CDR2 YYREEE (reference sequence). J lost 3 bases, V lost 2 bases, and 6 bases had no gene match. CDR3 nucleotide sequence: TGTGCCAGCAGCTTCAAGGGGGCGCGTACAGATACGCAGTATTTT. It yields the protein CASSFKGARTDTQYF.

The genes are TRBV29-1 and TRBJ2-7; D call uncertain. V was pared by 1 base and J by 0 bases, with 4 bases between. Germline V lookup: CDR1 SQVTM, CDR2 ANQGSEA. The CDR3 is 12 amino acids. This CDR3 reads CSVEVSSYEQYF. CDR3 in DNA: TGCAGCGTTGAAGTGAGCTCCTACGAGCAGTACTTC.

This clone was seen a few times. CDR3 coding DNA: TGTGCCAGAAGCTGGAAAAATCGGGTCTACTACAATGAGCAGTTCTTC. Its translation is CARSWKNRVYYNEQFF. The chain uses TRBV7-5 and TRBJ2-1; the table calls TRBD2, which could not be checked here. TRBV7-5 is termed a pseudogene. The CDR3 consists of 16 residues.

The gene calls are TRBV6-6 and TRBJ1-4; D is perhaps TRBD1 (5 bases). The V gene lost 0 bases and the J gene lost 5 bases, with 7 bases spanning the gap. CDR1 MNHNY and CDR2 SVGAGI come from the germline V gene (reference sequence). CDR3 size: 14 residues. The CDR3: CASSYSAGNEKLFF. DNA for the CDR3: TGTGCCAGCAGTTACTCGGCAGGGAATGAAAAACTGTTTTTT.

The rearrangement joins TRBV5-1 to TRBJ2-2, with 11 bases fitting TRBD1. With 3 bases clipped from V and 7 bases from J, the junction kept 8 bases outside the gene matches. CDR3 length: 16 residues. Germline V gene data show CDR1 as SGHRS and CDR2 as YFSETQ. The CDR3 here is CASSWNRTGGFGELFF. In DNA, the CDR3 is TGCGCCAGCAGCTGGAATCGGACAGGGGGCTTCGGGGAGCTGTTTTTT.

In this sample, this clone turned up a few times. The rearrangement links TRBV18 to TRBJ1-6; no clear D gene. CDR1 and CDR2 from the germline V gene are KGHSH and LQKENI. The ends were cut back, 6 bases at V and 6 bases at J, with 15 bases in the middle. The CDR3 loop spans 15 amino acids. The CDR3 DNA is TGTGCCAGCTCCTTGGCGGGGATGGGTAATTCACCCCTCCACTTT. Its protein is CASSLAGMGNSPLHF.

The chain carries TRBV6-5 and TRBJ2-1, with TRBD2 matching 7 bases. Germline values: CDR1 MNHEY, CDR2 SVGAGI. V was clipped by 8 bases and J by 0 bases; unmatched bases: 1. This CDR3 contains 13 residues. The CDR3 DNA sequence: TGTGCCAGCCGGGGGGACTCCTACAATGAGCAGTTCTTC. This codes for CASRGDSYNEQFF.

The chain couples TRBV6-5 to TRBJ2-5, with 8 positions matching TRBD1. The better agreement between TRBJ2-7 and the DNA end casts doubt on the J call. CDR3 length: 15 amino acids. The germline CDR1 and CDR2 sequences are MNHEY and SVGAGI. CDR3 loop: CASRLDRGILYEQYF. In nucleotides, the CDR3 is TGTGCCAGCAGATTAGACAGGGGAATTCTCTACGAGCAGTACTTC.

The chain joins TRBV5-1 to TRBJ2-3, with 10 bases matching TRBD2. Germline values: CDR1 SGHRS, CDR2 YFSETQ. Trimming removed 3 bases from V and 1 base from J; junction bases left unmatched: 8. CDR3 size: 17 residues. CDR3 DNA sequence: TGCGCCAGCAGCTCCCAACCCGGGACTAGCGGCACAGATACGCAGTATTTT. The encoded protein is CASSSQPGTSGTDTQYF.

The V and J genes are TRBV19 and TRBJ1-1; TRBD1 agrees at 8 bases. Germline assignment: CDR1 LNHDA and CDR2 SQIVND (reference sequence). Trimming took 4 bases from V and 0 from J; bases not matched to a gene: 4. The CDR3 consists of 15 residues. CDR3 sequence reads: CASSRGQVMNTEAFF. The CDR3 nucleotides read TGTGCCAGTAGTAGGGGACAGGTAATGAACACTGAAGCTTTCTTT.

This sequence joins TRBV6-5 and TRBJ1-2; D is possibly TRBD1 (5 bases). The germline V gene encodes CDR1 MNHEY and CDR2 SVGAGI. V lost 2 bases, J lost 4 bases, and 8 bases lay in between. The CDR3 extends over 13 amino acids. The CDR3 protein is CASSYGGGYGYTF. The CDR3 DNA sequence: TGTGCCAGCAGTTACGGGGGGGGCTATGGCTACACCTTC.

There are a few counts of this clone. The rearrangement links TRBV28 to TRBJ1-3; 7 bases line up with TRBD1. The CDR3 is 15 residues long. Germline CDR1 reads MDHEN; CDR2 reads SYDVKM. V was pared by 6 bases and J by 0 bases, with 5 bases of the junction left unmatched. The CDR3 DNA sequence: TGTGCCAGCAGCCGGACAGGCCGCTCTGGAAACACCATATATTTT. It specifies CASSRTGRSGNTIYF.

V is TRBV5-1 and J is TRBJ1-6, with D maybe TRBD1 (6 bases). Between the trimmed V and J ends, which lost 3 bases and 3 bases, there was a span of 13 bases. This CDR3 region has 16 residues. CDR1 and CDR2 (germline): SGHRS, YFSETQ. This CDR3 is CASSWTALDYNSPLHF. The DNA for the CDR3 is TGCGCCAGCAGCTGGACAGCCCTGGACTATAATTCACCCCTCCACTTT.

The chain combines TRBV2 with TRBJ2-7; D ambiguous. Trimming stripped 8 bases from V and 2 bases from J, with 10 bases between. Germline values: CDR1 SNHLY, CDR2 FYNNEI. The CDR3 totals 12 residues. CDR3 residues: CASVSVTYEQYF. In nucleotides, the CDR3 is TGTGCCAGCGTGTCAGTAACCTACGAGCAGTACTTC.